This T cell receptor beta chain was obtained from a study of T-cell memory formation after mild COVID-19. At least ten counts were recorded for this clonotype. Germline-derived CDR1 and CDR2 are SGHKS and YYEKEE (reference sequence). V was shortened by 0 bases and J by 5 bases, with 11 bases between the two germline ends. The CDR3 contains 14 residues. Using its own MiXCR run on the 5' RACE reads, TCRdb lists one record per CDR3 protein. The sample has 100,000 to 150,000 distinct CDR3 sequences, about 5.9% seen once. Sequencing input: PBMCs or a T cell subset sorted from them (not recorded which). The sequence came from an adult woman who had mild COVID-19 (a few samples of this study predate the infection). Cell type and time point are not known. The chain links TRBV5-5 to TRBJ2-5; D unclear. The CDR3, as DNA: TGTGCCAGCAGCTTGGTTCCACAGTGGGAGACCCAGTACTTC. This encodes CASSLVPQWETQYF.